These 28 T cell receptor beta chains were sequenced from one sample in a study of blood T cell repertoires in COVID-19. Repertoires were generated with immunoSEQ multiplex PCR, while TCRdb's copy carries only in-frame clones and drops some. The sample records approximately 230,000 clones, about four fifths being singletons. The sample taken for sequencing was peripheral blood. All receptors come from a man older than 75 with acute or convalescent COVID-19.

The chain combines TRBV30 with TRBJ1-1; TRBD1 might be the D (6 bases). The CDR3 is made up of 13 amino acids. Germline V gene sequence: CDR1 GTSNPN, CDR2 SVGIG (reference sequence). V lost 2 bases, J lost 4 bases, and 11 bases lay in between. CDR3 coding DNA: TGTGCCTGGAGTAAACAGGGTAGCACTGAAGCTTTCTTT. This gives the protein CAWSKQGSTEAFF.

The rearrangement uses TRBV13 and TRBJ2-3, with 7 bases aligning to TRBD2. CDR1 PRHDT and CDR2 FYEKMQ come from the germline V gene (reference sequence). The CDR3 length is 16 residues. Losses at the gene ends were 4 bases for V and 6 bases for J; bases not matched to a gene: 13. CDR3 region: CASSSRGGRLWDTQYF. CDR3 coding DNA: TGTGCCAGCAGCTCTCGGGGAGGGCGCTTATGGGATACGCAGTATTTT.

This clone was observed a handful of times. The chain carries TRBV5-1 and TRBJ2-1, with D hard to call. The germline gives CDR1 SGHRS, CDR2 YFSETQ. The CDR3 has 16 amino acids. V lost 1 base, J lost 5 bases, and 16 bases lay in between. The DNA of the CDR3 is TGCGCCAGCAGCTTGAGACTGACCGCTTTTAACAATGAGCAGTTCTTC. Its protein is CASSLRLTAFNNEQFF.

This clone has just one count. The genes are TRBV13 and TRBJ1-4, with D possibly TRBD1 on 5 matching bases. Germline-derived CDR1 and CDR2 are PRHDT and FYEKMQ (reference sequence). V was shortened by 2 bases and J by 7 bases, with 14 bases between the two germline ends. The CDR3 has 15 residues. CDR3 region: CASSLRGSRVEKLFF. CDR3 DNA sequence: TGTGCCAGCAGCTTACGGGGGAGTCGAGTTGAAAAACTGTTTTTT. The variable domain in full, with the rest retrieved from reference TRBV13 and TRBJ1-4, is AAGVIQSPRHLIKEKRETATLKCYPIPRHDTVYWYQQGPGQDPQFLISFYEKMQSDKGSIPDRFSAQQFSDYHSELNMSSLELGDSALYFCASSLRGSRVEKLFFGSGTQLSVL.

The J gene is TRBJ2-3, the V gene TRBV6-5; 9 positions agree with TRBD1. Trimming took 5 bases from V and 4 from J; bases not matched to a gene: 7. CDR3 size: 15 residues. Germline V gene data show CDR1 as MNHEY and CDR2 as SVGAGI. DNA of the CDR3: TGTGCCAGCAGTCTAATCGGGACAGGGCCAGATACGCAGTATTTT. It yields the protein CASSLIGTGPDTQYF.

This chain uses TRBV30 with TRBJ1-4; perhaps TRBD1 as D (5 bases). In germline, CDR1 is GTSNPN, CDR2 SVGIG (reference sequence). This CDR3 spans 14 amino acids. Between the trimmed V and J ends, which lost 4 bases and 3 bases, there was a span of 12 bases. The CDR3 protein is CAWKRGLANEKLFF. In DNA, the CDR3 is TGTGCCTGGAAAAGGGGACTAGCTAATGAAAAACTGTTTTTT.

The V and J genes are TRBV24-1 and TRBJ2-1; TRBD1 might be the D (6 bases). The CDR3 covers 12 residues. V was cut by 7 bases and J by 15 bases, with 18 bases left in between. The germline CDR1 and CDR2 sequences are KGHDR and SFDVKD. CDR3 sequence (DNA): TGTGCCACCAGGGGTCAGACAGGATTCATGTTCTTC. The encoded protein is CATRGQTGFMFF.

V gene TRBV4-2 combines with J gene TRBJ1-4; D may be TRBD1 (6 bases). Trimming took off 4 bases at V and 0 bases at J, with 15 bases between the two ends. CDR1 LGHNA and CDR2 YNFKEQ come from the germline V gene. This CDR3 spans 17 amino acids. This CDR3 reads CASSLRDTVATNEKLFF. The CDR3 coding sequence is TGTGCCAGCAGCCTCCGGGACACCGTTGCAACTAATGAAAAACTGTTTTTT.

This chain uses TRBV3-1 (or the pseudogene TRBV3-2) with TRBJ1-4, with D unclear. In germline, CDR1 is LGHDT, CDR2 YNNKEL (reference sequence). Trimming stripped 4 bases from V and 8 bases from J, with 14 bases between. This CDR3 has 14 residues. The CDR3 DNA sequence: TGTGCCAGCAGCCTTTCTCAGGAAGGCGAAAAACTGTTTTTT. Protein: CASSLSQEGEKLFF.

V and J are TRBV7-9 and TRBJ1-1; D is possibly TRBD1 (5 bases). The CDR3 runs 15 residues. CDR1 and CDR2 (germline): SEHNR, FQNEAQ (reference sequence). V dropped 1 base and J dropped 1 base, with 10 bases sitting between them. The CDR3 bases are TGTGCCAGCAGCTTAGTGGGAGGGGAGAACACTGAAGCTTTCTTT. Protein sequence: CASSLVGGENTEAFF.

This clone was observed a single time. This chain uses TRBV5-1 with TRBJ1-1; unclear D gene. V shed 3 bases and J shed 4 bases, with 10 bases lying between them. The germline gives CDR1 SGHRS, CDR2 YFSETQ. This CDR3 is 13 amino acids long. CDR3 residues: CASSSGEATEAFF. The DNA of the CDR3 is TGCGCCAGCAGCTCCGGGGAGGCCACTGAAGCTTTCTTT. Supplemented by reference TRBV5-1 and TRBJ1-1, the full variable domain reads KAGVTQTPRYLIKTRGQQVTLSCSPISGHRSVSWYQQTPGQGLQFLFEYFSETQRNKGNFPGRFSGRQFSNSRSEMNVSTLELGDSALYLCASSSGEATEAFFGQGTRLTVV.

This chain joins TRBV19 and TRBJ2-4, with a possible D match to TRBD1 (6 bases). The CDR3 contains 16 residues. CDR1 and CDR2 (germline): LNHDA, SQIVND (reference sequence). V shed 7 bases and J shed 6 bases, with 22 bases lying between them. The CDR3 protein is CASTNGGPGVGNIQYF. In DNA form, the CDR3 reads TGTGCCAGTACCAATGGTGGCCCAGGGGTTGGAAACATTCAGTACTTC.

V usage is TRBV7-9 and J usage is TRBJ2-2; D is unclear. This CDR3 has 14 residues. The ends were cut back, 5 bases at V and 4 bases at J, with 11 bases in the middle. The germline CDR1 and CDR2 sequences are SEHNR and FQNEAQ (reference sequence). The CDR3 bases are TGTGCCAGCAGCCCCCTCTCGAGCACCGGGGAGCTGTTTTTT. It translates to CASSPLSSTGELFF.

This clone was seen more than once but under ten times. CDR3 in DNA: TGTGCCAGTAGTGAAGCCATTGGAGGCACCTACGAGCAGTACTTC. It encodes CASSEAIGGTYEQYF. The gene calls are TRBV19 and TRBJ2-7; possible D gene TRBD2, 5 bases. V lost 5 bases and J 2 bases, leaving 16 bases between the germline ends. Germline V gene sequence: CDR1 LNHDA, CDR2 SQIVND (reference sequence). The CDR3 sequence is 15 residues long.

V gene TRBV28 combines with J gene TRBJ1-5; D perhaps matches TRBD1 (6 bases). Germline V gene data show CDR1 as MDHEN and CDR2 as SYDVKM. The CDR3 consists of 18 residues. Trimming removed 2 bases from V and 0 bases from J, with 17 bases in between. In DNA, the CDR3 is TGTGCCAGCAGTTTAATAGGGGGTCTGCCTTATAGCAATCAGCCCCAGCATTTT. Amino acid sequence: CASSLIGGLPYSNQPQHF.

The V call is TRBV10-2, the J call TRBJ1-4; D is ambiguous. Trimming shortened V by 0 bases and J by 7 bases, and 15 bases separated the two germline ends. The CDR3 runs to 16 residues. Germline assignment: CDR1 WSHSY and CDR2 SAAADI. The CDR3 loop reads CASSESLTAKIEKLFF. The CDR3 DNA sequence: TGCGCCAGCAGTGAGTCGCTAACAGCCAAAATTGAAAAACTGTTTTTT.

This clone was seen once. For the CDR3, the DNA is TGTGCCAGCAGCTCTATTACAGGTGTCTACACCTTC. As protein: CASSSITGVYTF. The chain combines TRBV3-1 (or the pseudogene TRBV3-2) with TRBJ1-2, with D possibly TRBD1 on 5 matching bases. Germline V gives CDR1 LGHDT, CDR2 YNNKEL (reference sequence). This CDR3 contains 12 residues. The V gene lost 5 bases and the J gene lost 10 bases, with 14 bases spanning the gap.

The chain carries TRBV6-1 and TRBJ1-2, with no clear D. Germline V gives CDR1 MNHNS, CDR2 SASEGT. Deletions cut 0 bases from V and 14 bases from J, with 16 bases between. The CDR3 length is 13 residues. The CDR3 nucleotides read TGTGCCAGCAGTGAAGCGAAAATAGGACTTCGGACCTTC. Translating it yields CASSEAKIGLRTF.

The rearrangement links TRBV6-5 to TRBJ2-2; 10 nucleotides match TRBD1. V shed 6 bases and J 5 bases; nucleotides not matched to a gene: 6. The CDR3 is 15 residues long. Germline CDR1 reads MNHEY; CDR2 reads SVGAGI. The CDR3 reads CASRPDRGRTGELFF. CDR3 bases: TGTGCCAGCAGACCTGACAGGGGGCGGACCGGGGAGCTGTTTTTT.

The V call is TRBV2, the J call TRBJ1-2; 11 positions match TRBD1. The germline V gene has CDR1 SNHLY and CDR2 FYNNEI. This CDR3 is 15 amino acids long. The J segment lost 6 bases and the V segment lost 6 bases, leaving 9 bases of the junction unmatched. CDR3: CASSARTGGAHGYTF. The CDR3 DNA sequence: TGTGCCAGCAGCGCTAGGACAGGGGGCGCGCATGGCTACACCTTC.

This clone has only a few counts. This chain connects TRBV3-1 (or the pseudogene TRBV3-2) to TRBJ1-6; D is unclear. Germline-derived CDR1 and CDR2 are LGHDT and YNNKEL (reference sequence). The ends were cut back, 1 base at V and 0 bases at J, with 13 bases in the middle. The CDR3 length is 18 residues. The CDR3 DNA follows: TGTGCCAGCAGCCAAGTTGGGCAGTTTAGCTCCTATAATTCACCCCTCCACTTT. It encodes CASSQVGQFSSYNSPLHF.

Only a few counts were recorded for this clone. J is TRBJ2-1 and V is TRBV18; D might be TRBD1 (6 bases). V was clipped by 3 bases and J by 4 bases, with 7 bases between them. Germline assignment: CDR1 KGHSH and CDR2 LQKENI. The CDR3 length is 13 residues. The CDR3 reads CASSPGQYNEQFF. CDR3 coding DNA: TGTGCCAGCTCACCTGGACAGTACAATGAGCAGTTCTTC.

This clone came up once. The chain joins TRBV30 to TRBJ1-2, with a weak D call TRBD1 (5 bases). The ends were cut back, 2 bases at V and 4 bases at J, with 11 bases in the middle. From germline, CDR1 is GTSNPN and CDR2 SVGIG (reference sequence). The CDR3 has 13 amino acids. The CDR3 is CAWSKGQGYGYTF. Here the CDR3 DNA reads TGTGCCTGGAGTAAGGGGCAAGGCTATGGCTACACCTTC.

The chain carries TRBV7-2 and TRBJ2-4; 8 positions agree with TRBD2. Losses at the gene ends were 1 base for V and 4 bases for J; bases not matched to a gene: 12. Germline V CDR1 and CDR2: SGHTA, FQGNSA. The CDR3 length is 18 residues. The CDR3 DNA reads TGTGCCAGCAGCTTAGGGGGGTTTCCGGGACTAGGGAAAAACATTCAGTACTTC. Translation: CASSLGGFPGLGKNIQYF.

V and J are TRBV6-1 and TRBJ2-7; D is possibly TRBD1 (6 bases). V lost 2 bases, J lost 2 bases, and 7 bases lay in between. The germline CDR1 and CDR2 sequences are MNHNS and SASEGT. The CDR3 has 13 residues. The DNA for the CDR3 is TGTGCCAGCAGTGAACAGGGGCCCTACGAGCAGTACTTC. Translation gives CASSEQGPYEQYF.

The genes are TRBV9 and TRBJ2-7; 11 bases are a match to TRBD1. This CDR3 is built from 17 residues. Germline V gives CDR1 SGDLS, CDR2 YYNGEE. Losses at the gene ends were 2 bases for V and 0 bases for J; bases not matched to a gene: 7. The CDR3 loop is CASSVTLGTGGSYEQYF. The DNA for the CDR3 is TGTGCCAGCAGCGTGACTCTTGGGACAGGGGGCTCCTACGAGCAGTACTTC.

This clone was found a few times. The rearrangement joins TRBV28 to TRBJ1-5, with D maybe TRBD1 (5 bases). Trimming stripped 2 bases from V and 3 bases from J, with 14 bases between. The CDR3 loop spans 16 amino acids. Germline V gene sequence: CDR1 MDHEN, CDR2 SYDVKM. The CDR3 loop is CASSLTQGWDNQPQHF. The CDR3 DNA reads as TGTGCCAGCAGTTTAACGCAGGGCTGGGACAATCAGCCCCAGCATTTT.

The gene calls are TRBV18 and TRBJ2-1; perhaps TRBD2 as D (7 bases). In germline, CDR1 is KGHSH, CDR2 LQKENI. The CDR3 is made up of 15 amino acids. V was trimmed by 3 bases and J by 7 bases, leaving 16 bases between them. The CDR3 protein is CASSPLGGRGNEQFF. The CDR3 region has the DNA TGTGCCAGCTCACCCCTCGGGGGGCGGGGGAATGAGCAGTTCTTC.